This is a list of T cell receptor beta chains from one sample in a study of CD4+ T cells in melanoma. Sequenced by immunoSEQ multiplex PCR; TCRdb stores in-frame clones only, minus some. The table has about 9,900 clones, approximately 69% seen once. Sequences were obtained from peripheral blood. All receptors come from a human donor with melanoma. CDR3s leave out the opening cysteine and the closing phenylalanine or tryptophan. The D gene is left open where the match is weak.

v_call,d_call,cdr3_aa
TRBV5-6,.,ASSLGSGAKAF
TRBV18,.,ASSPGARYEQY
TRBV18,.,ASTDRPTTGELF
TRBV28,.,ASSLVNEQF
TRBV20-1,.,SVSNYGYT
TRBV5-1,TRBD1,ASSLGDRLNEKLF
TRBV6-5,.,ASRTNTGANVLT
TRBV9,.,ASSVVEVAGNEQF
TRBV18,.,ASSPGTGTGQPQH
TRBV9,TRBD1,ASSLSDRGDEKLF
TRBV30,.,AWSARTNQPQH
TRBV4-2,TRBD1,ASSTNRGLNEKLF
TRBV30,.,AWSVWGTVNTEAF
TRBV7-2,.,ASSPQLNRDNEQF
TRBV7-3,.,ASSLIAGAGDTQY
TRBV10-3,TRBD2,AISDPEGTSGGHEQF
TRBV6-5,.,ASSRDGNYNEQF
TRBV9,.,ASTGPMNTEAF
TRBV5-5,TRBD1,ASRFRDRVTPSGYGYT
TRBV4-1,TRBD1,ASSQDLRTGRSGANVLT
TRBV20-1,.,SAYLNTEAF
TRBV7-3,TRBD2,ASSPQGLAGTDTQY
TRBV27,TRBD1,ASRLHGQGNQPQH
TRBV19,TRBD1,ASRGQGEGWEQY
TRBV25-1,.,ASSEITQTGATNEKLF
TRBV5-6,.,ASSLDRGGNTIY
TRBV14,TRBD1,ASSHGTGPGELF
TRBV11-1,.,ASSLMGILYEQY
TRBV5-1,.,ASSVGPANYGYT
TRBV7-2,.,ASSSQEPLSGNTIY
TRBV4-3,.,ASSQDAVGTSYEQY
TRBV10-3,.,ATWDRDLNTGELF
TRBV5-4,TRBD1,ASSPGQAFEAF
TRBV5-1,TRBD2,ASSFGAGGKETQY
TRBV28,.,ASSLSTEAF
TRBV2,.,ASGIANEQF
TRBV27,.,ASSLSGYPYEQY
TRBV10-2,.,ASSVGRLLNTEAF
TRBV5-6,.,ASSFRTYSYEQY
TRBV14,.,ASSSRPVVNFVSPISSGANVLT
TRBV27,TRBD1,ASSTDRGAYEQY
TRBV7-9,.,ASSTGQPSYNEQF
TRBV19,.,ASSAMTTSQYNSPLH
TRBV5-1,.,ASSLMTGPGDTIY
TRBV5-1,.,ASSLQGSGANVLT
TRBV10-3,TRBD1,AISRGTGEEEQY
TRBV10-1,TRBD1,ASSPGTGLDEQY
TRBV28,TRBD1,ASSLSPGTEGSGANVLT
TRBV12-5,.,ASGLEGGLRNSPLH
TRBV7-8,.,ASSSSPPPSTDTQY
TRBV5-6,TRBD1,ASSWGTGEFVTDTQY
TRBV13,TRBD1,ASSLDPRGFYEQY
TRBV7-6,.,ASSLDTNTEAF
TRBV6-5,.,ASISTWTEAF
TRBV5-1,.,ASSLASRSNNKNNEKLF
TRBV9,.,ASSVAGLSSGNTIY
TRBV28,.,ASSFSTRQPQH
TRBV6-5,TRBD1,ASSWTGPYEQY
TRBV7-6,.,ASSPLRGAPANYGYT
TRBV18,.,ASSPGGGTSYNEQF